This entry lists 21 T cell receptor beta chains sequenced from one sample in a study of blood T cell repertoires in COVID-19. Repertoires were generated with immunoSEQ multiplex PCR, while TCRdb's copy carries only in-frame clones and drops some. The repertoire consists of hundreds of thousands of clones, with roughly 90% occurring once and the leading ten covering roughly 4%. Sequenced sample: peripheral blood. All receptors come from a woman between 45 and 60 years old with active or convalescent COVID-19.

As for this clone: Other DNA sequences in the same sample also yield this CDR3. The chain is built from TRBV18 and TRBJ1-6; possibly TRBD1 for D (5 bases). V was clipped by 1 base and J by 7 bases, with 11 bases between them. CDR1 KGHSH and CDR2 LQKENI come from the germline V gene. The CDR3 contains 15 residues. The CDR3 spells CASSPQGQDNSPLHF. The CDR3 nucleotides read TGTGCCAGCTCACCACAAGGACAAGACAATTCACCCCTCCACTTT.

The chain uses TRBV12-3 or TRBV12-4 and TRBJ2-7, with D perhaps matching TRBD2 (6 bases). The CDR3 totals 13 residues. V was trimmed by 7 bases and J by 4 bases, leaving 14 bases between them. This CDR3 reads CASTGDFLYEQYF. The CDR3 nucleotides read TGTGCCAGCACCGGGGACTTCCTATACGAGCAGTACTTC.

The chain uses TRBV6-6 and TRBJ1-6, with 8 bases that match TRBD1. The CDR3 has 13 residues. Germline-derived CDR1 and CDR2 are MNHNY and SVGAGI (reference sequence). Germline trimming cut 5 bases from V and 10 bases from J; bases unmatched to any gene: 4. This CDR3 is CASSRQGYSPLHF. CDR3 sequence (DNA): TGTGCCAGCAGTAGACAGGGGTACTCACCCCTCCACTTT.

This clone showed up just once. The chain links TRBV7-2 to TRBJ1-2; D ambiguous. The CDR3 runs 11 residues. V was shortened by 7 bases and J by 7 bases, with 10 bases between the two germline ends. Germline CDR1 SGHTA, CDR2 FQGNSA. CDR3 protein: CASTGAFGYTF. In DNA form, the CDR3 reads TGTGCCAGCACCGGAGCCTTTGGCTACACCTTC. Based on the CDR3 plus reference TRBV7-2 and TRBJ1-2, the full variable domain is GAGVSQSPSNKVTEKGKDVELRCDPISGHTALYWYRQSLGQGLEFLIYFQGNSAPDKSGLPSDRFSAERTGGSVSTLTIQRTQQEDSAVYLCASTGAFGYTFGSGTRLTVV.

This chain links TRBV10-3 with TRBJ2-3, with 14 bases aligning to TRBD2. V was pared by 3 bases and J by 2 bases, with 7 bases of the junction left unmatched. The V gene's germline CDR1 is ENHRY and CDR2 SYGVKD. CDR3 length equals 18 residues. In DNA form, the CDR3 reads TGTGCCATCAGTGATGATAGACTAGCGGGGGGGTACACAGATACGCAGTATTTT. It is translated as CAISDDRLAGGYTDTQYF.

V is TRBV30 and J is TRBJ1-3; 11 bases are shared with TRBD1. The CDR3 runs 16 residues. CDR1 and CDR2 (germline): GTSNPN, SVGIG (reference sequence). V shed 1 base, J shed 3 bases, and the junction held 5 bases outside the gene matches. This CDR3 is CAWSAGQGASGNTIYF. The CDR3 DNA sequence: TGTGCCTGGAGTGCCGGACAGGGGGCAAGTGGAAACACCATATATTTT.

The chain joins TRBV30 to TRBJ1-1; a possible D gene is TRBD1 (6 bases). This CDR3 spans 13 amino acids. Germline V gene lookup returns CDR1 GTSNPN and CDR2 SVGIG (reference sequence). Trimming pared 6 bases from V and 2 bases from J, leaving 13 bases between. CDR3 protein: CACEGGGNTEAFF. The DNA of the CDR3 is TGTGCCTGCGAGGGGGGGGGAAACACTGAAGCTTTCTTT. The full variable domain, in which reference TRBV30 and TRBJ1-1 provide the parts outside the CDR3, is SQTIHQWPATLVQPVGSPLSLECTVEGTSNPNLYWYRQAAGRGLQLLFYSVGIGQISSEVPQNLSASRPQDRQFILSSKKLLLSDSGFYLCACEGGGNTEAFFGQGTRLTVV.

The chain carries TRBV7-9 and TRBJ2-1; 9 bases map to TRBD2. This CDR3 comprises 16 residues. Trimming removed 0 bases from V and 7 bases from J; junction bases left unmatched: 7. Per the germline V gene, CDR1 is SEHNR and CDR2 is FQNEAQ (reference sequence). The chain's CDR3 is CASSLARRGGVNEQFF. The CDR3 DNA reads TGTGCCAGCAGCTTAGCCCGACGCGGGGGGGTAAATGAGCAGTTCTTC.

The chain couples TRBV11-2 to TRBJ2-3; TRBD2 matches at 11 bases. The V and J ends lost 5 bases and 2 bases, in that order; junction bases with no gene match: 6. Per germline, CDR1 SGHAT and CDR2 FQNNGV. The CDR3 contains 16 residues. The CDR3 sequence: CASSPLAGGATDTQYF. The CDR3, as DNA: TGTGCCAGCAGCCCGTTAGCGGGGGGGGCCACAGATACGCAGTATTTT. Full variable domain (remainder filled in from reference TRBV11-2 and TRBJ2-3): EAGVAQSPRYKIIEKRQSVAFWCNPISGHATLYWYQQILGQGPKLLIQFQNNGVVDDSQLPKDRFSAERLKGVDSTLKIQPAKLEDSAVYLCASSPLAGGATDTQYFGPGTRLTVL.

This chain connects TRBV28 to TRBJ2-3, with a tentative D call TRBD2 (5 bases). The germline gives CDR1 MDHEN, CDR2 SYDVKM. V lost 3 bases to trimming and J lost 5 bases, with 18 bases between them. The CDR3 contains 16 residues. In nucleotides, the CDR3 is TGTGCCAGCAGTTTCAGGCAGGTCGGAGGTAGAGATACGCAGTATTTT. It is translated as CASSFRQVGGRDTQYF.

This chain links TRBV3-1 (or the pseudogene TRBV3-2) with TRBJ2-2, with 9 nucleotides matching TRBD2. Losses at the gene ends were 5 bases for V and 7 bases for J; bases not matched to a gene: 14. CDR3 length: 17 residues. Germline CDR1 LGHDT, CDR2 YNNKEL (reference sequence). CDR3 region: CASSSRAGGLLDGELFF. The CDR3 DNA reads TGTGCCAGCAGCTCCAGAGCGGGGGGTTTGTTGGACGGGGAGCTGTTTTTT.

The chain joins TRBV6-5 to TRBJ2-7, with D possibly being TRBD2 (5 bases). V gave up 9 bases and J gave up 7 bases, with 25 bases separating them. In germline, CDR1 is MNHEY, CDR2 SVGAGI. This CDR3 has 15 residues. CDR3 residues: CASRRSNYQDGEQYF. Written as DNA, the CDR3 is TGTGCCAGTAGGAGGTCGAACTATCAAGACGGGGAGCAGTACTTC.

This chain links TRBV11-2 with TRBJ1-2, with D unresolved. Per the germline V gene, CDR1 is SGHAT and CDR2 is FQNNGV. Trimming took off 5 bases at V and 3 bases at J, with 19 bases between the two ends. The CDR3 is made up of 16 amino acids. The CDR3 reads CASSHPSRLSHYGYTF. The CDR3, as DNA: TGTGCCAGCAGCCACCCCTCGAGGCTATCCCACTATGGCTACACCTTC.

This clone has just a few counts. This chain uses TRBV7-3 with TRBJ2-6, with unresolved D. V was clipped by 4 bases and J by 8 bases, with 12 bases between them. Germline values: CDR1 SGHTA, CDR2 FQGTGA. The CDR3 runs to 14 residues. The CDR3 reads CASSSKVGPNVLTF. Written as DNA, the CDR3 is TGTGCCAGCAGCTCCAAGGTGGGCCCCAACGTCCTGACTTTC.

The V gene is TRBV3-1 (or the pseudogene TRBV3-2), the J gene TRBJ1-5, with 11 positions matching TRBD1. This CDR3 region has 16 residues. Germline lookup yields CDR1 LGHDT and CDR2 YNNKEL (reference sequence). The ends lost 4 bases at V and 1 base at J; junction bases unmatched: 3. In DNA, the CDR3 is TGTGCCAGCAGCCCTCGGACAGGGGGCAGCAATCAGCCCCAGCATTTT. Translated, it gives CASSPRTGGSNQPQHF.

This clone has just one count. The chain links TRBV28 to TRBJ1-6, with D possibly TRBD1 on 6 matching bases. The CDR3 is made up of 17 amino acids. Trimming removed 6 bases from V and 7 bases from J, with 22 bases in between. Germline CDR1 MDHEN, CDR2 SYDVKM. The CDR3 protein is CASSLGGGGIRNSPLHF. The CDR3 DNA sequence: TGTGCCAGCAGCCTGGGAGGGGGGGGCATTAGGAATTCACCCCTCCACTTT.

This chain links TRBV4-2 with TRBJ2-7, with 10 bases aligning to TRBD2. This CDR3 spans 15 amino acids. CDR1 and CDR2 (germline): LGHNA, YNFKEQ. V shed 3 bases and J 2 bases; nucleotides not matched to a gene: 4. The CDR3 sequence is CASSHETSGPYEQYF. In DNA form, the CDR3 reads TGTGCCAGCAGCCATGAGACTAGCGGGCCCTACGAGCAGTACTTC.

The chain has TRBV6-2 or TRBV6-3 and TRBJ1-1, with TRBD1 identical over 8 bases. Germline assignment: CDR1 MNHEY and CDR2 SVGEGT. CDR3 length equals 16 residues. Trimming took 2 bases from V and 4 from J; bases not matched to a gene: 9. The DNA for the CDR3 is TGTGCCAGCAGTTACCCACTTTGGACAGGGACCACTGAAGCTTTCTTT. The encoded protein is CASSYPLWTGTTEAFF.

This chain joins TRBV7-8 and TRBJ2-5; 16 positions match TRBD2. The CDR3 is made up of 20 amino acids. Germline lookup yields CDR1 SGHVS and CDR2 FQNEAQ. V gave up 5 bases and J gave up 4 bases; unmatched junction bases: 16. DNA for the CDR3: TGTGCCAGCAGCACCATGAAGGGGACTAGCGGGAGGGCCCTCGGAGAGACCCAGTACTTC. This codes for CASSTMKGTSGRALGETQYF.

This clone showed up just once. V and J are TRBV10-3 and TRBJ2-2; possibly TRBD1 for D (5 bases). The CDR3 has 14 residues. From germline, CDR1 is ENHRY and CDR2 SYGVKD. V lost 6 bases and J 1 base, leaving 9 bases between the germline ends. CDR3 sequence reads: CAIRKQVNTGELFF. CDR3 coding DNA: TGTGCCATCAGGAAACAGGTGAACACCGGGGAGCTGTTTTTT.

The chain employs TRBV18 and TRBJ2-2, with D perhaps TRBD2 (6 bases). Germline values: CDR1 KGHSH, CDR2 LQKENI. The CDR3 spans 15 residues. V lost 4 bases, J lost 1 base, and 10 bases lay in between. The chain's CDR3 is CASSLSAGNTGELFF. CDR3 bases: TGTGCCAGCTCACTATCAGCGGGGAACACCGGGGAGCTGTTTTTT.